The next 5 T cell receptor beta chains were all read from a single sample in a study of blood T cells in healthy people across ages. A second PCR, run for about 6 to 12 cycles, used a sample-barcoded 5' primer plus a J-beta primer mix. TCRdb itself ran the 5' RACE reads through MiXCR, one entry per CDR3 protein. Of over 1,200,000 distinct CDR3 sequences in the sample, approximately 59% are singletons; the top ten hold 6.7%. The sequenced material came from blood. These receptors all stem from a young man in good health.

This chain joins TRBV28 and TRBJ2-1, with a weak D call TRBD1 (6 bases). Germline CDR1 and CDR2: MDHEN and SYDVKM. The V end was cut by 6 bases, the J end by 6 bases, with 18 bases between. There are 15 residues in the CDR3. CDR3 loop: CASRRDTSMSNEQFF. The DNA of the CDR3 is TGTGCCAGCAGAAGGGACACCTCCATGTCCAATGAGCAGTTCTTC.

This clonotype has only one observation. The germline gene is not matched at one end of the junction; a read error may be the cause. The chain combines TRBV27 with TRBJ2-1; 10 bases are a match to TRBD2. CDR3 length: 14 amino acids. Germline CDR1 and CDR2: MNHEY and SMNVEV (reference sequence). Written as DNA, the CDR3 is TGTGCCAGTAGTTGGTTAGCGGGAGGCACTGAGCAGTTCTTC. Translated: CASSWLAGGTEQFF.

The chain has TRBV12-3 or TRBV12-4 and TRBJ2-6, with D maybe TRBD1 (5 bases). The length of the CDR3 is 16 residues. Trimming removed 7 bases at V and 2 bases at J, with 15 bases between. The CDR3 region is CASTPDSNAGANVLTF. In nucleotides, the CDR3 is TGTGCCAGCACCCCCGACAGTAACGCTGGGGCCAACGTCCTGACTTTC.

The V and J genes are TRBV11-2 and TRBJ2-7, with 7 bases lining up with TRBD1. This CDR3 region has 14 residues. Germline assignment: CDR1 SGHAT and CDR2 FQNNGV. Unmatched junction bases numbered 7, after V lost 6 bases and J lost 2 bases. CDR3 loop: CASRPSGQPYEQYF. CDR3 sequence (DNA): TGTGCCAGCAGGCCCTCGGGACAGCCCTACGAGCAGTACTTC.

Concerning this clonotype itself: Mismatch with germline at one junction end may stem from a read error. The chain uses TRBV29-1 and TRBJ2-2, with 8 bases lining up with TRBD2. Germline V CDR1 and CDR2: SQVTM, ANQGSEA. This CDR3 spans 14 amino acids. The CDR3 DNA reads as TGCTGCGTTGTTCCAGCGGGAGTGTCCGGGGAGCTGTTTTTT. This gives the protein CCVVPAGVSGELFF.